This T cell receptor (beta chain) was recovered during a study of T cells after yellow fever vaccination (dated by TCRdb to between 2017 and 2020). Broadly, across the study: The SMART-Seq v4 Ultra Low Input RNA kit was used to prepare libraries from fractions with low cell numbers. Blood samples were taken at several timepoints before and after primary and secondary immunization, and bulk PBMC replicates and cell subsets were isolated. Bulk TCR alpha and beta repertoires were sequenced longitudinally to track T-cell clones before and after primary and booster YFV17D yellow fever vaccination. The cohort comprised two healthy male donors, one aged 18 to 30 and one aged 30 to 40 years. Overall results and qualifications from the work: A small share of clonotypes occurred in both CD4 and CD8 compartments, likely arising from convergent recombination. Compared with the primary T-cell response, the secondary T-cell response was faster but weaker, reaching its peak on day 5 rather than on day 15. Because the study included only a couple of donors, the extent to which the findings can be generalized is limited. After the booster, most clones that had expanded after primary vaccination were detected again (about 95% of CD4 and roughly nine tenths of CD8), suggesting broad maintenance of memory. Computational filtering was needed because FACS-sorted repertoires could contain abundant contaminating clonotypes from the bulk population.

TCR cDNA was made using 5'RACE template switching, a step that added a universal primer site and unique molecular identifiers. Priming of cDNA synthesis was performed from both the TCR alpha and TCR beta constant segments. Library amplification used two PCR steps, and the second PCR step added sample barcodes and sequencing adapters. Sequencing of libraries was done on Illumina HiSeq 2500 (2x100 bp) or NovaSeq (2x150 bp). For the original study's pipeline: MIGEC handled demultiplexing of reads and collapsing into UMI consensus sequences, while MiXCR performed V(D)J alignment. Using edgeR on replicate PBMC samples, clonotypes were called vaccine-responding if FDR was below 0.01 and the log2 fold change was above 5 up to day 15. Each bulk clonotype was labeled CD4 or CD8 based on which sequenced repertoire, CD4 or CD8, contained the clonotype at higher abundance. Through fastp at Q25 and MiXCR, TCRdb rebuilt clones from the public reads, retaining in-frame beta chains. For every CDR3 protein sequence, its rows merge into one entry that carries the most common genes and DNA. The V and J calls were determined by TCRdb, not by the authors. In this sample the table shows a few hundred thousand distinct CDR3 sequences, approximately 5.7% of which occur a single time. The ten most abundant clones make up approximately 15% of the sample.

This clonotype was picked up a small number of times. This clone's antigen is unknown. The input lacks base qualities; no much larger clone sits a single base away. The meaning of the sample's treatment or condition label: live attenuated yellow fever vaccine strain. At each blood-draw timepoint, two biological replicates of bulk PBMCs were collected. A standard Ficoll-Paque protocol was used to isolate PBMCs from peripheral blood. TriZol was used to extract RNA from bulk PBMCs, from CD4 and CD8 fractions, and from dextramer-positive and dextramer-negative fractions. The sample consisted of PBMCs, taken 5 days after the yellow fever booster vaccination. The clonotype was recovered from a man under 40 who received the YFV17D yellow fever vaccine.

The CDR3 loop reads CASSVWGQETQYF. The base sequence is TGTGCCAGCAGTGTCTGGGGGCAAGAGACCCAGTACTTC. The rearrangement joined TRBV27 to TRBJ2-5, with the D call perhaps TRBD1 or TRBD2, as 5 bases match in each case. V was cut back by 5 bases and J by 2 bases, leaving a gap of 9 bases between them. From the germline V gene (reference sequence), CDR1 is MNHEY and CDR2 is SMNVEV. The CDR3 goes from the cysteine to the phenylalanine over 13 residues. The only DNA kept is the CDR3, 39 bases in frame from the first base.